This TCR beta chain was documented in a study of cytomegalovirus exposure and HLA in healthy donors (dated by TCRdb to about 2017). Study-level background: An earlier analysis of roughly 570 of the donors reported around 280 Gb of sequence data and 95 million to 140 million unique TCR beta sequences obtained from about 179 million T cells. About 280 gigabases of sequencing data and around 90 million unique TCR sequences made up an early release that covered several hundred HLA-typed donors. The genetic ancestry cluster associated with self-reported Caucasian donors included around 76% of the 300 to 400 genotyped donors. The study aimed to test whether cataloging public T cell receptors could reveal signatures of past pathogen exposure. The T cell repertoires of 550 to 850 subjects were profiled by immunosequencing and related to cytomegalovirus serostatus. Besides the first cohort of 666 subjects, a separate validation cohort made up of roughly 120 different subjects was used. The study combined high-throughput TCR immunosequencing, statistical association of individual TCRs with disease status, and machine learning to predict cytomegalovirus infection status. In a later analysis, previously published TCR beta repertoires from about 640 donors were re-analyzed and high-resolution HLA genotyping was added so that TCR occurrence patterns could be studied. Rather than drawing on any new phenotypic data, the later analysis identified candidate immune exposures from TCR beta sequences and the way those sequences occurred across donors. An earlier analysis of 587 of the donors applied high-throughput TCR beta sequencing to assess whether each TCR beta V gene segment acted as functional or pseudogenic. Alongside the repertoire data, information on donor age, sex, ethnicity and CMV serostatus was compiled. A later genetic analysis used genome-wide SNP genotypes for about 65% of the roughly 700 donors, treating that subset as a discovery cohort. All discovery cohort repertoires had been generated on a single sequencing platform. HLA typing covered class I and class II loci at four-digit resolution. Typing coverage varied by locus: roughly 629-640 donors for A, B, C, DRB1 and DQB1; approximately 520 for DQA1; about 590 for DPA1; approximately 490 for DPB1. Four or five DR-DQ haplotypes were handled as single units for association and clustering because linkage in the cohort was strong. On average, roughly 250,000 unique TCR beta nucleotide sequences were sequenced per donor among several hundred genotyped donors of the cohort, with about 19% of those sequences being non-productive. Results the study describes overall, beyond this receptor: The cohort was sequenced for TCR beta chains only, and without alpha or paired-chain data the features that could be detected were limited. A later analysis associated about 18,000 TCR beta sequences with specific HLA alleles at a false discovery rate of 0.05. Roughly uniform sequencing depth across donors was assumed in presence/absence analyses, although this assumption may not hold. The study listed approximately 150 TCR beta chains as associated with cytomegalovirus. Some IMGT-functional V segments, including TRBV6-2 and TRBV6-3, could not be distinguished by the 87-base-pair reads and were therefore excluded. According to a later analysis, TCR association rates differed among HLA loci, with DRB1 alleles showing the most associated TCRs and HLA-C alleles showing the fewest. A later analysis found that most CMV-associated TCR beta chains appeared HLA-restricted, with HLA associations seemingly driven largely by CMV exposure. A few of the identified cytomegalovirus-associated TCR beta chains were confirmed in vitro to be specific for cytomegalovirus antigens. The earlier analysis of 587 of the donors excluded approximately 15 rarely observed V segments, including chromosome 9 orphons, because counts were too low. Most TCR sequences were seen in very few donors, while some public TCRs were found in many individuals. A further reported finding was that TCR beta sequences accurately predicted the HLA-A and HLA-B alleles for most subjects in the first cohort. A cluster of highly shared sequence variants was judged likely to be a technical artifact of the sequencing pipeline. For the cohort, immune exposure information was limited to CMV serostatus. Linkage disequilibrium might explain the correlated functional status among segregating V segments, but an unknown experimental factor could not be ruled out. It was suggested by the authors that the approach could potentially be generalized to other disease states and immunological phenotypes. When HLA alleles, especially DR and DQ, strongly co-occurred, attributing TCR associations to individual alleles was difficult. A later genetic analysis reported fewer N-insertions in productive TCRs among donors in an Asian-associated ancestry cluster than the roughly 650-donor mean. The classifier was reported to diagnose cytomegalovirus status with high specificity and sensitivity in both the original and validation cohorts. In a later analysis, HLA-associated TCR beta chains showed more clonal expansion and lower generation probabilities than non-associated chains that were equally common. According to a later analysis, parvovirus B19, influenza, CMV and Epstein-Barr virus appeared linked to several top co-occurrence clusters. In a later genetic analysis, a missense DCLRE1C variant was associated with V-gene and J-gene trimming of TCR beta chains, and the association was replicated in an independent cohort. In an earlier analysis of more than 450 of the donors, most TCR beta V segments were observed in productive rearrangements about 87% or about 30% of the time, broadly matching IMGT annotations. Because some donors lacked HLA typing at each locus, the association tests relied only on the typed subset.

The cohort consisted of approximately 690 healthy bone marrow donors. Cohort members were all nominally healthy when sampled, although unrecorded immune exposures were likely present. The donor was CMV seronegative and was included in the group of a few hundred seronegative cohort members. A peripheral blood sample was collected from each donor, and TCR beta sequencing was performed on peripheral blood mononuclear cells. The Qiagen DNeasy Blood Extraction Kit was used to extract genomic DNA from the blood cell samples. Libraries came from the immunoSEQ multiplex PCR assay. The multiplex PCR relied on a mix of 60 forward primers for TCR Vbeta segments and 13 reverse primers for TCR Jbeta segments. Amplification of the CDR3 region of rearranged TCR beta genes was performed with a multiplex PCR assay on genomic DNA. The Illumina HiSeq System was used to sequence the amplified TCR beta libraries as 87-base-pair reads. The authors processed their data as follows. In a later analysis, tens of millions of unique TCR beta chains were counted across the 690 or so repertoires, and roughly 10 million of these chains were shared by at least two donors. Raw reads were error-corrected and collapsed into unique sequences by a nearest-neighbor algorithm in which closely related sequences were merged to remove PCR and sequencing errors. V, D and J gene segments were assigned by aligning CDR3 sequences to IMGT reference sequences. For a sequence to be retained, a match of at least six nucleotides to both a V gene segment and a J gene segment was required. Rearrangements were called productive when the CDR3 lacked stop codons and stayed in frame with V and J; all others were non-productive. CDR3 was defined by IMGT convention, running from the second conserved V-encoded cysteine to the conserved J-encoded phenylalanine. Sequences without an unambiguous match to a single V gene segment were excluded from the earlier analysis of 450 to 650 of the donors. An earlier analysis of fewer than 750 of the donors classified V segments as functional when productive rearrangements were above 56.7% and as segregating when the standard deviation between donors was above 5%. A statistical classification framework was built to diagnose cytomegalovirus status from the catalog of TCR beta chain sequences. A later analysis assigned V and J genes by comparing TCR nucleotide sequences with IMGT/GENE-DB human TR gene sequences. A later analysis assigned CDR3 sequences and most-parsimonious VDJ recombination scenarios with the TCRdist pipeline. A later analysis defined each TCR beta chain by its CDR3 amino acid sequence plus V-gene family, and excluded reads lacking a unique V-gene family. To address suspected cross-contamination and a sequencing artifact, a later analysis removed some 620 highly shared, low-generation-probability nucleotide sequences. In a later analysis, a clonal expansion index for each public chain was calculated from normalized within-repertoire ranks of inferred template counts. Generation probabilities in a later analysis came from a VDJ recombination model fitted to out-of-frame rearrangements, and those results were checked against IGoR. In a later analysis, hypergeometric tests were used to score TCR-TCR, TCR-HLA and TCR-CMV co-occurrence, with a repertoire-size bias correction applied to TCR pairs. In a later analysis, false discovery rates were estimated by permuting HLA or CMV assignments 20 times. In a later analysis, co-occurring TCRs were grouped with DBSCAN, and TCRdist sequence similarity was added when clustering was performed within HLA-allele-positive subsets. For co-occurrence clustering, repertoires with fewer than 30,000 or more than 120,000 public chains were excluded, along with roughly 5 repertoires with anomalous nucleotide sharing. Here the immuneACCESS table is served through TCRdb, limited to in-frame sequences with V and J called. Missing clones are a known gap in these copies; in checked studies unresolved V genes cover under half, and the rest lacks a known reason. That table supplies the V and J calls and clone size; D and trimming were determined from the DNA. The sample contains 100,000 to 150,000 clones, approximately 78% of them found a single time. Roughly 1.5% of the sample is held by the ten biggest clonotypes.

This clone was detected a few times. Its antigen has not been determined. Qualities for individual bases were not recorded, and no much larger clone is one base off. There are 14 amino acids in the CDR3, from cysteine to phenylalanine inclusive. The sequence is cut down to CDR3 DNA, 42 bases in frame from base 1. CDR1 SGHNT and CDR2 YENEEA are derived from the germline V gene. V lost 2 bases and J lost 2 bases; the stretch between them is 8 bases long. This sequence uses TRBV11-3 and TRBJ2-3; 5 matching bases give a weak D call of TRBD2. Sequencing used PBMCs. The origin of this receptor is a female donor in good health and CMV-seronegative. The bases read TGTGCCAGCAGCTTACGGGGTTCCACAGATACGCAGTATTTT. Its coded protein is CASSLRGSTDTQYF. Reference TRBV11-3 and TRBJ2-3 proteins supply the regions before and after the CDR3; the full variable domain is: EAGVVQSPRYKIIEKKQPVAFWCNPISGHNTLYWYLQNLGQGPELLIRYENEEAVDDSQLPKDRFSAERLKGVDSTLKIQPAELGDSAVYLCASSLRGSTDTQYFGPGTRLTVL.